This TCR beta chain originates from a study of blood T cells in healthy people across ages. Study results and caveats: Long-lived donors exceeded aged donors in naive CD4+ cells and diversity.

This CDR3 has 14 amino acids. The J segment lost 8 bases and the V segment lost 4 bases, leaving 5 bases of the junction unmatched. Germline values: CDR1 MGHRA, CDR2 YSYEKL. Drawing of peripheral blood yielded approximately 10 milliliters from each donor. Combining a sample-barcoded 5' primer with a J-beta primer mix, a second PCR ran for roughly 6 to 12 cycles. TCRdb reanalysed the 5' RACE reads using MiXCR and keeps one entry per CDR3 protein. The sample has approximately 900,000 distinct CDR3 sequences; roughly 52% are singletons. As regards this clonotype: The antigen remains undetermined.

V is TRBV4-1 and J is TRBJ1-1; TRBD1 agrees at 12 bases. The TCR sequence derives from a man younger than 45 in good health. The specimen sequenced was blood. DNA for the CDR3: TGCGCCAGCAGCCGGGGACAGGGGGCAAAGGAAGCTTTCTTT. Protein sequence: CASSRGQGAKEAFF.